This TCR beta chain was found in a study of post-analysis software for immune sequencing data (dated by TCRdb to between 2014 and 2016). About the study as a whole: Disease courses on record covered relapsing-remitting, secondary progressive and progressive-relapsing multiple sclerosis, though some patients had no subtype annotation. Patient repertoires were compared against about a dozen previously published healthy control repertoires from donors aged about 6 to 28 years. A subset of samples was prepared in parallel using single-end sample barcoding, then pooled and co-amplified after Illumina adapter ligation.

Taken from cysteine to phenylalanine, the CDR3 has 15 residues. The sequence is cut down to CDR3 DNA, 45 bases in frame from base 1. V gives up 6 bases and J gives up 1 base, and the segment between their germline ends measures 16 bases. The germline V gene supplies CDR1 MGHRA and CDR2 YSYEKL. This clonotype has only one observation. The antigen it recognizes is unknown. The sample holds no much larger clone one base away, and base qualities are not on file. The method behind the library was PCR. TCRdb names Illumina HiSeq 2500 as the instrument used. Unique molecular identifiers were incorporated into TCR beta cDNA libraries to reduce PCR and sequencing biases. Roughly 500,000 cDNA molecules were obtained for every 1 to 10 million input T cells, so each molecule roughly corresponded to one T cell. The patient libraries were prepared and sequenced using the same protocol as the earlier healthy control dataset. Within a given batch, samples were prepared together, multiplexed and sequenced on the same HiSeq lane. Per the source publication's procedure: Raw barcoded reads were processed with MIGEC, discarding single-read molecular identifier groups before consensus assembly and CDR3 extraction. Clonotype tables were post-analysed with VDJtools, and diversity was normalized by down-sampling all datasets to the smallest sample size. To correct batch-related cross-sample contamination, repertoire overlap clustering matched CDR3 amino acid sequences but not nucleotide sequences. The public reads were reanalyzed by TCRdb: fastp trimming at Q25, MiXCR alignment, in-frame beta chains only. Identical CDR3 proteins give one entry, which carries the most common genes and DNA. Clone size and V and J calls follow TCRdb, not the original study. The sample profile shows hundreds of thousands of distinct CDR3 sequences; approximately 60% of them were found once. Around 10% of the sample lies in the top ten.

General study outcomes and caveats: The multiple sclerosis patient group was slightly younger than the control group. Significantly higher frequencies in patients than in controls were found for several TRBV segments, including TRBV5-6, TRBV5-1 and TRBV20-1. Normalized Chao1 diversity was significantly lower in multiple sclerosis patients than controls, suggesting substantial peripheral T-cell clonal expansion. When samples were clustered directly using the F measure, samples prepared in the same batch co-clustered strongly, which prompted a batch-effect correction.

To demonstrate the VDJtools post-analysis software, the study profiled TCR beta repertoires from the peripheral blood of about 13 young patients with multiple sclerosis. Multiple sclerosis patients were children and adolescents aged about 6 to 17 years. The sequenced sample consisted of blood. The V and J genes are TRBV4-1 and TRBJ2-7, and perhaps TRBD2 as D gene, on 5 matching bases. The TCR comes from a girl aged 2 to 9 with multiple sclerosis. The DNA sequence reads TGCGCCAGCAGTCAAACCGGGATACGTTCCTACGAGCAGTACTTC. This gives the protein CASSQTGIRSYEQYF.